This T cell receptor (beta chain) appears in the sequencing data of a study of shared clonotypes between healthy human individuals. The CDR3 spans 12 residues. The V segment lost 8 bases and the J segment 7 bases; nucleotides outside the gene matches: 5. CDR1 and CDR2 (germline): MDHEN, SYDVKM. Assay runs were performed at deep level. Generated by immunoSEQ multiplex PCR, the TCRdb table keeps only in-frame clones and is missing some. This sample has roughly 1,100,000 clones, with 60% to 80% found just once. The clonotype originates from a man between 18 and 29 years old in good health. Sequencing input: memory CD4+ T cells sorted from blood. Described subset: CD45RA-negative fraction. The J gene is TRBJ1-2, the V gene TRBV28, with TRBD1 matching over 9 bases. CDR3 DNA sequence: TGTGCCAGCGACAGGGGGGCGGCTGGCTACACCTTC. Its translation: CASDRGAAGYTF.